This T cell receptor beta chain was identified during a study of synovial regulatory T cells in juvenile arthritis (dated by TCRdb to about 2015). With respect to the entire study: Of the sequenced patients, three were therapy-naive, one was treated with methotrexate plus infliximab, five or six were treated with methotrexate, and one lacked treatment information. The TCR repertoire comparisons covered Treg and Teff subsets from roughly twelve JIA patients with active disease. TCRbeta CDR3 repertoires of blood iaTreg cells, other blood Treg cells and synovial fluid Treg cells from matched patient samples were compared in the study. Although effector T cell subsets in the cohort were also sequenced for comparisons, the Treg dataset on its own covers only blood and synovial fluid Treg cells.

On this clone: It has no known antigen specificity.

The donors for the TCR repertoire analysis were around 11 juvenile idiopathic arthritis patients with active disease who had not reached inactive disease, of whom 3 were polyarticular and 8 were oligoarticular. The median age of the TCR-sequenced patients was over 10 years (range 2.4-22.9), and their median disease duration was roughly seven years (range 0.2-19.1). Samples for TCR repertoire analysis came from two centres in Italy. Peripheral blood mononuclear cells were isolated by Histopaque-1077 density gradient and cryopreserved in roughly 90% FCS with roughly 10% DMSO. Library prep was done by the immunoSEQ multiplex PCR assay. TCRbeta CDR3 sequencing was carried out by Adaptive Biotechnologies. For the original study's pipeline: Repertoire similarity was assessed using the Chao-modified Jaccard index and the median clonotype overlap from 200 random subsamples at equal sample size. The similarity analyses were based on either productive nucleotide sequences or amino acid sequences translated in silico. Hierarchical clustering with single linkage and t-SNE based on Chao-modified Jaccard distances were used to compare repertoires. Repertoire diversity was measured with the Renyi index after sample size normalisation across a range of alpha values. Imported from immuneACCESS, the table was reduced by TCRdb to in-frame sequences with V and J called. These copies leave out some clones; in studies compared against another copy, an unresolved V gene accounts for under half, and the cause of the remainder is not known. From that table come the V and J calls and clone size; the DNA was used to work out D and trimming. The sample has 9,000 to 10,000 clones on record. The ten largest clonotypes hold over 0.85% of the sample.

On the study overall, not on this receptor specifically: Across patients, iaTreg TCR repertoires were largely private, and these iaTreg repertoires partially overlapped with synovial Teff and blood CPL repertoires. More CDR3 sequences were shared by synovial Treg cells with iaTreg cells than with other blood Treg cells, and a closer relation was confirmed by Chao-Jaccard similarity. Lower TCR diversity was observed in blood iaTreg cells than in other blood Treg cells, consistent with antigen-driven expansion.

The CDR3, cysteine through phenylalanine, is 14 amino acids long. No DNA is given. For CDR1 and CDR2, the germline V gene lists LGHNA and YSLEER. Sequenced material: Treg cells from blood. What this sample's cell subset or site label stands for: remaining (HLA-DR-negative) circulating blood Treg cells. The chain uses TRBV4-3 and TRBJ1-3. The clonotype comes from a donor younger than 30 with juvenile idiopathic arthritis. The CDR3 reads as follows: CASSAGGSGNTIYF.